Listed here is a single TCR beta chain. The data originate from a study of blood T cell repertoires in COVID-19. About the study: Acute and convalescent COVID-19 specimens originated in the United States, Italy and Spain. T cells, B-cell-depleted T cells, or PBMCs supplied cDNA or gDNA.

The germline V gene has CDR1 SGHTA and CDR2 FQGTGA. Trimming took 5 bases from V and 8 from J, leaving 15 bases between them. There are 14 residues in the CDR3. The data were produced by immunoSEQ multiplex PCR, yet TCRdb's version contains in-frame clones alone and is incomplete. This repertoire shows around 200,000 clones, approximately 79% found once; its top ten account for approximately 15%. The source material was peripheral blood. J is TRBJ1-4 and V is TRBV7-3; D is perhaps TRBD1 (6 bases). This TCR was sampled from a man aged 30 to 39 with active or convalescent COVID-19. The CDR3 DNA follows: TGTGCCAGCAGCCCCGGGGGGGCTGGGGAAAAACTGTTTTTT. Encoded protein: CASSPGGAGEKLFF. Together with reference TRBV7-3 and TRBJ1-4, the CDR3 gives the full variable domain: GAGVSQTPSNKVTEKGKYVELRCDPISGHTALYWYRQSLGQGPEFLIYFQGTGAADDSGLPNDRFFAVRPEGSVSTLKIQRTERGDSAVYLCASSPGGAGEKLFFGSGTQLSVL.